This T cell receptor beta chain came from a study of shared clonotypes between healthy human individuals. The study's findings and limits: Blood alone was sampled, and tissue repertoires likely differ.

Looked up from germline, CDR1 is MGHRA and CDR2 is YSYEKL. V was pared by 1 base and J by 7 bases, with 6 bases of the junction left unmatched. CDR3 length: 15 residues. Combining CD45RO+ cells with CCR7-negative CD45RA+ TemRA cells gave CD8 memory. Comments on this clone: Its target is unknown.

In replicate PCRs of sorted subsets, around 0.2 ug DNA, roughly 27,000 T cell genomes, was used. The assay was immunoSEQ multiplex PCR, and TCRdb's table has in-frame clones only and misses some. The table includes around 88,000 clones, over 60% detected once. The sequencing input was memory CD8+ T cells sorted from blood. The sample's subset: CD45RO+ cells pooled with CCR7-negative TemRA cells. The rearrangement links TRBV4-1 to TRBJ1-4; 7 bases align to TRBD1. This clonotype was sampled from a man under 40 in good health. This CDR3 reads CASSQVDRVGEKLFF. The CDR3 nucleotides are TGCGCCAGCAGCCAAGTCGACAGGGTGGGTGAAAAACTGTTTTTT.